The 26 T cell receptor beta chains in this list originate from one sample, sequenced in a study of identical twins. TCRdb reanalysed the 5' RACE reads using MiXCR and keeps one entry per CDR3 protein. The sample contains 700,000 to 950,000 distinct CDR3 sequences, about 12% of which appear only once. These data also featured in a second study, about yellow fever vaccine responses in identical twins.

Sequencing was done on a sample of PBMCs. The receptors stem from a woman between 18 and 29 years old in good health.

The chain joins TRBV11-2 to TRBJ2-7; 14 bases are a match to TRBD2. This CDR3 spans 21 amino acids. Trimming cost V 7 bases and J 7 bases; bases outside gene matches: 27. Germline CDR1 SGHAT, CDR2 FQNNGV. The CDR3 DNA reads as TGTGCCAGCATACCAACCACCGGGACTAGCGGGAGAACCTCCCTCCCTTGGGAGCAGTACTTC. Its translation: CASIPTTGTSGRTSLPWEQYF.

The chain carries TRBV12-3 or TRBV12-4 and TRBJ2-5, with 8 bases fitting TRBD2. CDR3 length: 20 amino acids. The ends lost 6 bases at V and 2 bases at J; junction bases unmatched: 23. The chain's CDR3 is CASSSPRSGTTHVRQETQYF. In DNA form, the CDR3 reads TGTGCCAGCAGCTCACCCCGTAGCGGGACCACCCATGTCAGACAAGAGACCCAGTACTTC.

The chain couples TRBV3-1 to TRBJ2-7; D perhaps matches TRBD2 (5 bases). This CDR3 region has 14 residues. Per germline, CDR1 LGHDT and CDR2 YNNKEL (reference sequence). Trimming removed 4 bases at V and 4 bases at J, with 14 bases between. The CDR3 DNA reads TGTGCCAGCAGCCCCGGGGAAGGAGGTTACGAGCAGTACTTC. This gives the protein CASSPGEGGYEQYF.

J is TRBJ2-1 and V is TRBV28; the D is unclear. This CDR3 has 12 residues. Trimming shortened V by 5 bases and J by 8 bases, and 10 bases separated the two germline ends. CDR1 is MDHEN and CDR2 is SYDVKM in the germline V gene. The DNA of the CDR3 is TGTGCCAGCAGTCGCCCGGTGGATGAGCAGTTCTTC. As protein: CASSRPVDEQFF.

The V gene is TRBV6-1, the J gene TRBJ1-5; 7 bases agree with TRBD1. V lost 5 bases, J lost 6 bases, and 10 bases stayed unmatched. There are 15 residues in the CDR3. Germline CDR1 MNHNS, CDR2 SASEGT. The CDR3 region has the DNA TGTGCCAGCAGTCCGGACAGGCTCTCGTTTCAGCCCCAGCATTTT. Its protein is CASSPDRLSFQPQHF.

This clonotype was counted only a few times. V gene TRBV10-3 combines with J gene TRBJ2-7, with a possible D match to TRBD1 (6 bases). This CDR3 has 13 residues. Germline-derived CDR1 and CDR2 are ENHRY and SYGVKD. V lost 6 bases, J lost 4 bases, and 13 bases lay in between. The CDR3 DNA follows: TGTGCCATCAGCGGACAGCCCTCTTACGAGCAGTACTTC. Translated, it gives CAISGQPSYEQYF.

This clonotype was detected only a few times. V gene TRBV11-2 combines with J gene TRBJ2-1; 7 bases are a match to TRBD2. The CDR3 spans 15 residues. Germline V gives CDR1 SGHAT, CDR2 FQNNGV. J gave up 5 bases and V 4 bases, and 8 bases lay outside the gene matches. Here the CDR3 DNA reads TGTGCCAGCAGCTCCGAGCCGCGGGGGAACAATGAGCAGTTCTTC. This encodes CASSSEPRGNNEQFF.

This clonotype has more than one count but fewer than ten. CDR3 loop: CATSGRLGGERHF. The CDR3 coding sequence is TGTGCCACCAGCGGCCGTTTGGGGGGGGAAAGGCATTTT. The chain combines TRBV15 with TRBJ1-5; a weak D match, TRBD1 (5 bases). CDR1 is LNHNV, CDR2 YYDKDF, per germline (reference sequence). V dropped 5 bases and J dropped 15 bases, with 20 bases sitting between them. The CDR3 contains 13 residues.

This clonotype was found a few times. This chain connects TRBV10-3 to TRBJ1-1, with D uncertain. CDR1 and CDR2 (germline): ENHRY, SYGVKD. This CDR3 comprises 15 residues. The germline V and J ends were trimmed by 2 bases and 2 bases, with 12 bases remaining between them. The CDR3 sequence: CAISEPRTGNTEAFF. CDR3 DNA: TGTGCCATCAGTGAGCCCCGGACGGGAAACACTGAAGCTTTCTTT.

This clonotype was observed a handful of times. V is TRBV2 and J is TRBJ1-2; D may be TRBD1 (5 bases). From germline, CDR1 is SNHLY and CDR2 FYNNEI. V gave up 9 bases and J gave up 2 bases, with 13 bases separating them. The CDR3 is made up of 13 amino acids. The CDR3: CASSVRDNYGYTF. The CDR3 DNA follows: TGTGCCAGTTCTGTCCGGGACAACTATGGCTACACCTTC.

This clonotype was counted between two and nine times. V is TRBV4-1 and J is TRBJ2-2; 7 bases agree with TRBD2. Trimming cost V 0 bases and J 6 bases; bases outside gene matches: 7. Germline V lookup: CDR1 MGHRA, CDR2 YSYEKL. CDR3 length: 16 residues. The CDR3 sequence: CASSQEGEGWAGELFF. The CDR3 coding sequence is TGCGCCAGCAGCCAAGAAGGGGAGGGTTGGGCCGGGGAGCTGTTTTTT.

The chain carries TRBV12-3 or TRBV12-4 and TRBJ1-4; D unresolved. The CDR3 has 15 residues. The V gene lost 6 bases and the J gene lost 1 base, with 12 bases spanning the gap. The CDR3 sequence is CASRSALGTNEKLFF. CDR3 in DNA: TGTGCCAGCAGGTCGGCCCTGGGAACTAATGAAAAACTGTTTTTT.

This clonotype was seen many times. The rearrangement joins TRBV4-1 to TRBJ2-6; D may be TRBD1 (5 bases). CDR3 size: 16 residues. The ends were cut back, 2 bases at V and 0 bases at J, with 8 bases in the middle. CDR1 is MGHRA and CDR2 is YSYEKL in the germline V gene. CDR3 nucleotide sequence: TGCGCCAGCAGCCAACCCGACAGCTCTGGGGCCAACGTCCTGACTTTC. Its translation: CASSQPDSSGANVLTF.

The V and J genes are TRBV2 and TRBJ2-7; D unresolved. The CDR3 is made up of 13 amino acids. CDR1 and CDR2 from the germline V gene are SNHLY and FYNNEI. V lost 4 bases and J 3 bases, leaving 10 bases between the germline ends. The CDR3 is CASSARTRYEQYF. Written as DNA, the CDR3 is TGTGCCAGCAGTGCCAGGACCCGCTACGAGCAGTACTTC.

This clonotype occurred a few times. The V gene is TRBV5-6, the J gene TRBJ2-1, with a tentative D call TRBD1 (6 bases). The length of the CDR3 is 14 residues. Germline CDR1 reads SGHDT; CDR2 reads YYEEEE. Trimming removed 2 bases from V and 6 bases from J, with 12 bases in between. CDR3 protein: CASSFVTGSNEQFF. The CDR3 region has the DNA TGTGCCAGCAGCTTCGTCACAGGGAGCAATGAGCAGTTCTTC.

The genes are TRBV5-1 and TRBJ2-1, with 9 bases matching TRBD1. Germline trimming cut 4 bases from V and 3 bases from J; bases unmatched to any gene: 5. The CDR3 sequence is 15 residues long. The germline gives CDR1 SGHRS, CDR2 YFSETQ. CDR3 in DNA: TGCGCCAGCAGCGAGGAGGGACAGGGCTACAATGAGCAGTTCTTC. It yields the protein CASSEEGQGYNEQFF.

This clonotype was picked up many times. The chain recombines TRBV12-3 or TRBV12-4 with TRBJ2-1, with 11 bases matching TRBD2. The ends lost 6 bases at V and 3 bases at J; junction bases unmatched: 4. This CDR3 region has 15 residues. CDR3 DNA: TGTGCCAGCAGAGGGACTAGCGGAAACTACAATGAGCAGTTCTTC. As protein: CASRGTSGNYNEQFF.

V gene TRBV6-8 combines with J gene TRBJ2-1, with D tentatively TRBD1 (6 bases). The CDR3 spans 16 residues. V dropped 6 bases and J dropped 1 base, with 16 bases sitting between them. Per the germline V gene, CDR1 is MNHGY and CDR2 is SAAAGT. Here the CDR3 DNA reads TGTGCCAGCAGGGCAGGGGATAGGCGATCCTACAATGAGCAGTTCTTC. This sequence encodes CASRAGDRRSYNEQFF.

The chain recombines TRBV24-1 with TRBJ2-1; no clear D. CDR1 is KGHDR and CDR2 is SFDVKD in the germline V gene. Trimming removed 2 bases from V and 15 bases from J, with 19 bases in between. CDR3 size: 14 residues. In DNA form, the CDR3 reads TGTGCCACCAGTGATTCAGACGCGTGGCGCCCGCGGTTCTTC. Encoded protein: CATSDSDAWRPRFF.

The chain recombines TRBV20-1 with TRBJ2-3, with D tentatively TRBD2 (5 bases). This CDR3 spans 20 amino acids. Germline V CDR1 and CDR2: DFQATT, SNEGSKA (reference sequence). The V end was cut by 0 bases, the J end by 0 bases, with 25 bases between. CDR3 nucleotide sequence: TGCAGTGCTAGAGATCGGAATAGCGCGACCTTCCTACTGAGCACAGATACGCAGTATTTT. Translated: CSARDRNSATFLLSTDTQYF.

V usage is TRBV6-1 and J usage is TRBJ1-5, with 8 bases lining up with TRBD1. CDR1 and CDR2 from the germline V gene are MNHNS and SASEGT. There are 15 residues in the CDR3. V lost 6 bases, J lost 8 bases, and 12 bases stayed unmatched. The CDR3 sequence is CASRSTGEGSKPQHF. CDR3 coding DNA: TGTGCCAGCAGATCGACAGGGGAGGGTAGTAAGCCCCAGCATTTT.

This clonotype was detected ten times or more. This chain connects TRBV20-1 to TRBJ2-1; D uncertain. Trimming cost V 5 bases and J 1 base, with 12 bases left between them. The CDR3 totals 14 residues. In germline, CDR1 is DFQATT, CDR2 SNEGSKA (reference sequence). The CDR3 sequence: CSARIVESYNEQFF. The CDR3 region has the DNA TGCAGTGCTCGAATAGTCGAATCCTACAATGAGCAGTTCTTC.

V is TRBV15 and J is TRBJ2-6; 8 bases line up with TRBD1. CDR3 length: 15 residues. J lost 4 bases, V lost 4 bases, and 3 bases had no gene match. The germline gives CDR1 LNHNV, CDR2 YYDKDF (reference sequence). The CDR3, as DNA: TGTGCCACCAGCAAGGACAGGGCGGGGGCCAACGTCCTGACTTTC. Amino acids: CATSKDRAGANVLTF.

This clonotype was found a few times. The gene calls are TRBV10-3 and TRBJ2-1, with D tentatively TRBD2 (6 bases). The germline gives CDR1 ENHRY, CDR2 SYGVKD. V shed 0 bases and J shed 9 bases, with 15 bases lying between them. The CDR3 is 15 amino acids. The CDR3 nucleotides are TGTGCCATCAGTGAGTCGGAGGGTACGGTTTCTGAGCAGTTCTTC. It encodes CAISESEGTVSEQFF.

V gene TRBV4-1 combines with J gene TRBJ1-6; unclear D gene. CDR1 and CDR2 (germline): MGHRA, YSYEKL. The CDR3 is 16 amino acids. Between the trimmed V and J ends, which lost 0 bases and 10 bases, there was a span of 16 bases. The CDR3 protein is CASSQDAGDGSSPLHF. The CDR3 bases are TGCGCCAGCAGCCAAGATGCCGGAGACGGCTCCTCACCCCTCCACTTT.

A few counts support this clonotype. The V call is TRBV24-1, the J call TRBJ2-3, with 8 positions matching TRBD2. This CDR3 has 14 amino acids. V lost 5 bases, J lost 6 bases, and 6 bases stayed unmatched. Germline CDR1 and CDR2: KGHDR and SFDVKD. CDR3 sequence reads: CATSATGGADTQYF. The DNA of the CDR3 is TGTGCCACCAGTGCAACCGGGGGGGCTGATACGCAGTATTTT.